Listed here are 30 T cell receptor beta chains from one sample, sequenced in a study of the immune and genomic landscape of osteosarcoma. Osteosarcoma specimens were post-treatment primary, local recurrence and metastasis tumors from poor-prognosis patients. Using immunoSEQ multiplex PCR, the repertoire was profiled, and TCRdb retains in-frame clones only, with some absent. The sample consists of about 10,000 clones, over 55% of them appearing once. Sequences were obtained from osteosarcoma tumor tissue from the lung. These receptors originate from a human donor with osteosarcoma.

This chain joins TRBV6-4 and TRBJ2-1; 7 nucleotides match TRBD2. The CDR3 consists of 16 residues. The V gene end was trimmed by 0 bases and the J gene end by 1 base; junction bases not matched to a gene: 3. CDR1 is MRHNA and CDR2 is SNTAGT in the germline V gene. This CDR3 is CASSDSGGGSYNEQFF. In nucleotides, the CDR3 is TGTGCCAGCAGTGACTCGGGCGGGGGTTCCTACAATGAGCAGTTCTTC.

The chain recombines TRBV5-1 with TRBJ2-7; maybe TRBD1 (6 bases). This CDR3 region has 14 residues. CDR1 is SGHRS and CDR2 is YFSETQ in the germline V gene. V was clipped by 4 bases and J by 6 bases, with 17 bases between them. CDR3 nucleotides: TGCGCCAGCAGCCGTCCCGGGACATTTTCCGAGCAGTACTTC. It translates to CASSRPGTFSEQYF.

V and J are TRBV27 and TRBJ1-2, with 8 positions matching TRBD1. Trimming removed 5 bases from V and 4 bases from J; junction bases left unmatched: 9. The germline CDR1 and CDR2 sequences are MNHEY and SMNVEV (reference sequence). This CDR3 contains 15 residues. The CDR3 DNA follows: TGTGCCAGCAGTCCGATAAGACAGGGGATCTATGGCTACACCTTC. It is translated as CASSPIRQGIYGYTF.

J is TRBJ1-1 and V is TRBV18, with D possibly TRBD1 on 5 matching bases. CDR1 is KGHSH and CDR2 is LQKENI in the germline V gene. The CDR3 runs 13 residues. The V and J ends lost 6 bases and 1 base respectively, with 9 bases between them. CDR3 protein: CASSRQRNTEAFF. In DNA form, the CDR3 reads TGTGCCAGCTCCCGACAGCGGAACACTGAAGCTTTCTTT.

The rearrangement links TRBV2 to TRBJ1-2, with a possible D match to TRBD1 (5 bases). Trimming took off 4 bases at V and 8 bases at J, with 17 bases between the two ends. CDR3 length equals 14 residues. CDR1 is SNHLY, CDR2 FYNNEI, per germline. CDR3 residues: CASSGGGRTEGYTF. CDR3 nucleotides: TGTGCCAGCAGTGGGGGCGGGCGGACGGAGGGCTACACCTTC.

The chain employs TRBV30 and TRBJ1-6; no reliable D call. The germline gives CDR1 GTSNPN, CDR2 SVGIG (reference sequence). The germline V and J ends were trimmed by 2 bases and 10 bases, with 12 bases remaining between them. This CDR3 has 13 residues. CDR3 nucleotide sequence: TGTGCCTGGAGTCCCGGGGATGGGTCACCCCTCCACTTT. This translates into CAWSPGDGSPLHF. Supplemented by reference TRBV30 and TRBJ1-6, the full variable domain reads SQTIHQWPATLVQPVGSPLSLECTVEGTSNPNLYWYRQAAGRGLQLLFYSVGIGQISSEVPQNLSASRPQDRQFILSSKKLLLSDSGFYLCAWSPGDGSPLHFGNGTRLTVT.

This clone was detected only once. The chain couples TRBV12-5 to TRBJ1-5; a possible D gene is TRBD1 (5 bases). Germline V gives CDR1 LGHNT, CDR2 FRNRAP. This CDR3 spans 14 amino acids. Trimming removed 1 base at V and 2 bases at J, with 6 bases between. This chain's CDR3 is CASGLGQRNQPQHF. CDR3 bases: TGTGCTAGTGGTTTGGGACAGCGCAATCAGCCCCAGCATTTT.

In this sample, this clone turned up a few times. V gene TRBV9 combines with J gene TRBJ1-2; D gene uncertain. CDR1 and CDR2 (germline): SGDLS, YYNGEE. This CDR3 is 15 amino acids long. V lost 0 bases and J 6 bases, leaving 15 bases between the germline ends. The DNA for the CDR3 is TGTGCCAGCAGCGTAGGGGCAGGTACCATGGATGGCTACACCTTC. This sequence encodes CASSVGAGTMDGYTF.

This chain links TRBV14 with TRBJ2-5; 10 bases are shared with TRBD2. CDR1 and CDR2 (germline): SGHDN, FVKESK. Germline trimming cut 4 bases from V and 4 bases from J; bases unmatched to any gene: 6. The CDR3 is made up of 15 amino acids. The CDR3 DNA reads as TGTGCCAGCAGCCGGGTAGCGGGAGGTGGAGAGACCCAGTACTTC. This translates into CASSRVAGGGETQYF.

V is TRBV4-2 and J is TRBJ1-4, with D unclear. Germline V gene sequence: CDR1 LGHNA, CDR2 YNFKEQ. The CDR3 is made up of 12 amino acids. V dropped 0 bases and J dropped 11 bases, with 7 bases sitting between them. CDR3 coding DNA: TGTGCCAGCAGCCAAGAAACGAGGAAACTGTTTTTT. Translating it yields CASSQETRKLFF.

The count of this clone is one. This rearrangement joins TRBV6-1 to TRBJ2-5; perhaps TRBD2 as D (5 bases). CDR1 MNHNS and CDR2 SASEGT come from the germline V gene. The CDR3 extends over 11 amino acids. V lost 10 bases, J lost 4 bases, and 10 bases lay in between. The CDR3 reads CAIRGGETQYF. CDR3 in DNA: TGTGCCATCCGGGGTGGAGAGACCCAGTACTTC.

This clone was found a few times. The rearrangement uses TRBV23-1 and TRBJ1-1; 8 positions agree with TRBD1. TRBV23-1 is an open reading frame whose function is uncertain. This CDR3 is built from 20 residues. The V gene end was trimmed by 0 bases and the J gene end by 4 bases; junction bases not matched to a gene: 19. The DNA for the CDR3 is TGCGCCAGCAGTCAATCCAAACCTCGGGACAGGAGATCCCTCGGCACTGAAGCTTTCTTT. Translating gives CASSQSKPRDRRSLGTEAFF.

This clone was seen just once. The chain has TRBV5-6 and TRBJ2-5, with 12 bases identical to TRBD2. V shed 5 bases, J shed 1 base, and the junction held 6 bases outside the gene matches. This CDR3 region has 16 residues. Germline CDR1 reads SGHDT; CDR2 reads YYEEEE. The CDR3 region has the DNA TGTGCCAGCAGAGCCGGGACTAGCGGGTCCCAAGAGACCCAGTACTTC. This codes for CASRAGTSGSQETQYF.

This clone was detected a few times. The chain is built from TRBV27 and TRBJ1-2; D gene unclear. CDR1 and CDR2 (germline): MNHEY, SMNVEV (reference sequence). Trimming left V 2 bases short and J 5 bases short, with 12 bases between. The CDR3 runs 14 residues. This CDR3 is CASSLGGIPYGYTF. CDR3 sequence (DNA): TGTGCCAGCAGTTTAGGAGGGATACCATATGGCTACACCTTC.

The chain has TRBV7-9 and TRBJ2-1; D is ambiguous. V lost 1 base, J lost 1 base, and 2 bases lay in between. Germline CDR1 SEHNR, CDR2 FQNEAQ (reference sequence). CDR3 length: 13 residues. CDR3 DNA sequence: TGTGCCAGCAGCTTAGATTCCTACAATGAGCAGTTCTTC. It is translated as CASSLDSYNEQFF.

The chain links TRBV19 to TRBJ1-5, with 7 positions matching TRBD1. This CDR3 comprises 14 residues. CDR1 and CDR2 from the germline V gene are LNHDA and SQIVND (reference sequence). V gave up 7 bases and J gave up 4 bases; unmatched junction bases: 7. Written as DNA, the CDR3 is TGTGCCAGTAACCCGGGACAGAAAAATCAGCCCCAGCATTTT. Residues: CASNPGQKNQPQHF.

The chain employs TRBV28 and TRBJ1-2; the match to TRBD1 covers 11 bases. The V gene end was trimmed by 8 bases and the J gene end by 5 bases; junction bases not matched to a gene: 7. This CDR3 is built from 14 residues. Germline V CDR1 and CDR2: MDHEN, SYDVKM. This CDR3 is CASQFRDRGYGYTF. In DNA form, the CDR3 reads TGTGCCAGCCAATTTAGGGACAGGGGGTATGGCTACACCTTC.

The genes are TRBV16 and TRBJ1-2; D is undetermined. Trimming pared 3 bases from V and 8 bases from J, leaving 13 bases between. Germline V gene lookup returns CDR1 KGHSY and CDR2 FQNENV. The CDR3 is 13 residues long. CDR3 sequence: CASSQGPRMGYTF. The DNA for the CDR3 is TGTGCCAGCAGCCAGGGTCCTCGAATGGGCTACACCTTC.

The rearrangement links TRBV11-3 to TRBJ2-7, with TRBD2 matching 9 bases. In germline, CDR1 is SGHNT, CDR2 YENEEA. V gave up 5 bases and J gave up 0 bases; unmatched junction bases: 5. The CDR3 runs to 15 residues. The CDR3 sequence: CASSLTSGPSYEQYF. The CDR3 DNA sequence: TGTGCCAGCAGCCTAACTAGCGGGCCCTCCTACGAGCAGTACTTC.

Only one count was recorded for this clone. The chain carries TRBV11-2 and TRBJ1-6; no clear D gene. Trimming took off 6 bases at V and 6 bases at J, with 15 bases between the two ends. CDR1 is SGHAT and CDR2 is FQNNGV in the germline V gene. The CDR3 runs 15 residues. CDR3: CASRTKVLGNSPLHF. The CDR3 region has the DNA TGTGCCAGCAGGACAAAGGTCCTTGGTAATTCACCCCTCCACTTT.

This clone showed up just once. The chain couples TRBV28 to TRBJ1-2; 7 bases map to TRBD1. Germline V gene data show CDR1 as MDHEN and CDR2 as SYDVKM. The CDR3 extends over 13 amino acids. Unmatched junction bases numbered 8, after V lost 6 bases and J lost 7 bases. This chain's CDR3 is CASRHPQGGGYTF. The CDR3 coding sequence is TGTGCCAGCAGACACCCCCAGGGGGGTGGCTACACCTTC.

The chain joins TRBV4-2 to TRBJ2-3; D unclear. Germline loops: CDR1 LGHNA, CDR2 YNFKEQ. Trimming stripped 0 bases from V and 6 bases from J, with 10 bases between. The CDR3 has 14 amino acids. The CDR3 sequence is CASSQDENGDTQYF. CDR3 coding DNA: TGTGCCAGCAGCCAAGATGAGAACGGGGATACGCAGTATTTT.

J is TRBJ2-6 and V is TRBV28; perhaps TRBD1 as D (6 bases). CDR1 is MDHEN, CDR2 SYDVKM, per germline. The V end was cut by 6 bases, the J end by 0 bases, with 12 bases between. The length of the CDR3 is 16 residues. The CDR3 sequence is CASSPGAPSGANVLTF. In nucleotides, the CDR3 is TGTGCCAGCAGCCCAGGGGCCCCCTCTGGGGCCAACGTCCTGACTTTC.

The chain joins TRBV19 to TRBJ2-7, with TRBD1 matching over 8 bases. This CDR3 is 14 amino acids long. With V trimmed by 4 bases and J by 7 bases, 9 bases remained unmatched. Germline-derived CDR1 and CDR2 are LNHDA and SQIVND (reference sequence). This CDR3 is CASSTRTGQGEQYF. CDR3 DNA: TGTGCCAGTAGTACCCGGACAGGGCAGGGGGAGCAGTACTTC.

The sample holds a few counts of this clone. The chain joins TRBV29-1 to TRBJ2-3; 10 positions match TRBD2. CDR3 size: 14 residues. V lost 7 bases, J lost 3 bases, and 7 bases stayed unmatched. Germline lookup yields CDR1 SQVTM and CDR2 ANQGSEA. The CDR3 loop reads CSGLTSGLTDTQYF. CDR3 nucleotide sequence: TGCAGCGGACTGACTAGCGGGCTGACAGATACGCAGTATTTT.

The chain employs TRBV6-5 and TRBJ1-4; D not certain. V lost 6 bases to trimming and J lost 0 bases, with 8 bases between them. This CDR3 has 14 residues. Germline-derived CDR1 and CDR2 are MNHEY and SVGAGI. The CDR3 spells CASSQGTTNEKLFF. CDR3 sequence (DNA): TGTGCCAGCAGCCAAGGGACAACTAATGAAAAACTGTTTTTT.

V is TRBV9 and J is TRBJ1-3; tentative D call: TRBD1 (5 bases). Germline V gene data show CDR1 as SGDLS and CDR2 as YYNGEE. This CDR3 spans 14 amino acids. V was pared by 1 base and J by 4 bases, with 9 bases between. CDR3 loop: CASSVWSGGNTIYF. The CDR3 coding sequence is TGTGCCAGCAGCGTATGGTCAGGGGGAAACACCATATATTTT.

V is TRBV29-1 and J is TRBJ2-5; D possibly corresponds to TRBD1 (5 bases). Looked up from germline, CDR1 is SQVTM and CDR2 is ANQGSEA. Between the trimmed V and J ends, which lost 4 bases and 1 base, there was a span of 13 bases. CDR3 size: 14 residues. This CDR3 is CSVVGRVIQETQYF. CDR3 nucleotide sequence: TGCAGCGTTGTTGGCAGGGTGATCCAAGAGACCCAGTACTTC.

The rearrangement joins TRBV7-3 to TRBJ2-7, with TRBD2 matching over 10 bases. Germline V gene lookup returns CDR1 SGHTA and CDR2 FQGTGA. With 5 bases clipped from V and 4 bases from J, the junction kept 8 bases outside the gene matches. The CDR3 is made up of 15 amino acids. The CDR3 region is CASSQGPGLAYEQYF. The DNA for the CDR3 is TGTGCCAGCAGCCAAGGGCCGGGACTAGCGTACGAGCAGTACTTC.

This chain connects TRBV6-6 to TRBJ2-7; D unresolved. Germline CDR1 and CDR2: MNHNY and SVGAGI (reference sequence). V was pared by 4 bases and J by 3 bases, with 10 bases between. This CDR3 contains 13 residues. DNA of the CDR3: TGTGCCAGCAGTTCCCCGACACTCTACGAGCAGTACTTC. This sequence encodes CASSSPTLYEQYF.